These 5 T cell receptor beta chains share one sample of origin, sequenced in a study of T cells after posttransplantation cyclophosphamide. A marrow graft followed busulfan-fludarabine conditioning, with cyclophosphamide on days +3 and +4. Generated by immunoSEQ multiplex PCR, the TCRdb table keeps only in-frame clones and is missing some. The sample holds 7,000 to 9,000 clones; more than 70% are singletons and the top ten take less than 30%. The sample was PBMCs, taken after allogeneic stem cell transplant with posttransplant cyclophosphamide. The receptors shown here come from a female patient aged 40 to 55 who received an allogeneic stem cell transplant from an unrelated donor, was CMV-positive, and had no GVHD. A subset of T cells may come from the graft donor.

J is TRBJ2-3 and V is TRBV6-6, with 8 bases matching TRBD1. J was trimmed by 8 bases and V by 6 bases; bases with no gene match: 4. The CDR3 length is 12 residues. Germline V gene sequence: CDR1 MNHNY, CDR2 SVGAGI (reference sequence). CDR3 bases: TGTGCCAGCAGGGGACAGGCAGGTACGCAGTATTTT. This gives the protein CASRGQAGTQYF.

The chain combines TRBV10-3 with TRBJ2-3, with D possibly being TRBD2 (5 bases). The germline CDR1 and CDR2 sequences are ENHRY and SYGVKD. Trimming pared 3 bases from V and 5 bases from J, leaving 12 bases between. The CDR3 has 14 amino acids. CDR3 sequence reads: CAISDLSSGDTQYF. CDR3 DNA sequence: TGTGCCATCAGTGACCTTTCGAGCGGAGATACGCAGTATTTT.

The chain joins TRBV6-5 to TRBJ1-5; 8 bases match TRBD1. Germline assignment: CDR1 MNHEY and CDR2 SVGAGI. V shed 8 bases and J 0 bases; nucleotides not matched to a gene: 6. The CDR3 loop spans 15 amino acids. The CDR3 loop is CASRQTGDSNQPQHF. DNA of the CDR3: TGTGCCAGCCGCCAGACAGGGGATAGCAATCAGCCCCAGCATTTT.

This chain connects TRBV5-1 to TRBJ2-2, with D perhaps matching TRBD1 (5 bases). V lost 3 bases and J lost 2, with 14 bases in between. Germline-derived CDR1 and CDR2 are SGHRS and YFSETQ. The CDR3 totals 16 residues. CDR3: CASSYPRDRNTGELFF. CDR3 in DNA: TGCGCCAGCAGCTACCCCCGCGACAGAAACACCGGGGAGCTGTTTTTT. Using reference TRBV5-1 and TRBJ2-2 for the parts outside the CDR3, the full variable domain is KAGVTQTPRYLIKTRGQQVTLSCSPISGHRSVSWYQQTPGQGLQFLFEYFSETQRNKGNFPGRFSGRQFSNSRSEMNVSTLELGDSALYLCASSYPRDRNTGELFFGEGSRLTVL.

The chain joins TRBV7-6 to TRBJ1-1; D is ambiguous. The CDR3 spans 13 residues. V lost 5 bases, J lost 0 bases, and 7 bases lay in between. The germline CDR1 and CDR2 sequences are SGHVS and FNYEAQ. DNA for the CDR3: TGTGCCAGCAGCAGAGAAATGAACACTGAAGCTTTCTTT. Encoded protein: CASSREMNTEAFF.